The 4 T cell receptor beta chains listed next were all sequenced from one sample in a study of T cell responses to AZD1222 COVID-19 vaccine. Sequenced by immunoSEQ multiplex PCR; TCRdb stores in-frame clones only, minus some. Among some 100,000 clones, around 91% were seen once, and the ten largest hold about 2.5%. The material sequenced was peripheral blood, taken 28 days after the second AZD1222 dose. The receptors were sampled from an adult who received the AZD1222 COVID-19 vaccine.

J is TRBJ2-3 and V is TRBV2, with D uncertain. V was trimmed by 7 bases and J by 2 bases, leaving 10 bases between them. Germline V gene lookup returns CDR1 SNHLY and CDR2 FYNNEI. This CDR3 is built from 13 residues. For the CDR3, the DNA is TGTGCCAGCAAAGGTGCAAACACAGATACGCAGTATTTT. Protein: CASKGANTDTQYF. The full variable domain, in which reference TRBV2 and TRBJ2-3 provide the parts outside the CDR3, is EPEVTQTPSHQVTQMGQEVILRCVPISNHLYFYWYRQILGQKVEFLVSFYNNEISEKSEIFDDQFSVERPDGSNFTLKIRSTKLEDSAMYFCASKGANTDTQYFGPGTRLTVL.

The chain is built from TRBV9 and TRBJ2-1; tentatively, D is TRBD1 or TRBD2 (5 bases each). Trimming pared 8 bases from V and 5 bases from J, leaving 11 bases between. In germline, CDR1 is SGDLS, CDR2 YYNGEE. The CDR3 has 12 residues. CDR3 sequence: CASGPGHNEQFF. The CDR3 DNA sequence: TGTGCCAGTGGACCGGGGCACAATGAGCAGTTCTTC.

This clone was detected only once. The V gene is TRBV19, the J gene TRBJ1-1, with TRBD1 identical over 10 bases. The CDR3 consists of 15 residues. Germline CDR1 reads LNHDA; CDR2 reads SQIVND (reference sequence). With V trimmed by 6 bases and J by 1 base, 5 bases remained unmatched. The CDR3: CASRRDRGWNTEAFF. The CDR3, as DNA: TGTGCCAGTAGGCGGGACAGGGGATGGAACACTGAAGCTTTCTTT.

This clone is large within its sample. The chain couples TRBV10-2 to TRBJ1-5; a possible D gene is TRBD1 (5 bases). The V end lost 3 bases, the J end lost 15 bases, and 15 bases lay between the germline ends. Germline lookup yields CDR1 WSHSY and CDR2 SAAADI. This CDR3 is built from 12 residues. The CDR3 sequence is CASSDSPTQGHF. The DNA for the CDR3 is TGCGCCAGCAGTGACTCCCCGACCCAGGGGCATTTT.